The source of this T cell receptor (beta chain) is a study of T cells expressing NK-cell markers. Germline CDR1 and CDR2: MNHEY and SVGAGI. The CDR3 totals 18 residues. From the 5' RACE reads, TCRdb lists one entry per CDR3 protein and no DNA. This listing includes about 160,000 distinct CDR3 sequences. The V and J genes are TRBV6-5 and TRBJ2-7; there is no DNA to check the TCRdb D call of TRBD1. The specimen was blood T cells: a sorted CD56 or NKG2C T cell subset, CD4+ or CD8+ T cells, or bulk PBMC T cells (not recorded which). The clonotype originates from a man aged 18 to 69 in good health. This chain's CDR3 is CASSYSHPAQRGSYEQYF.